This entry lists 31 T cell receptor beta chains sequenced from one sample in a study of response to subunit inactivated influenza vaccine. Using its own MiXCR run on the RT-PCR reads, TCRdb lists one record per CDR3 protein. The data contain roughly 700,000 distinct CDR3 sequences, about 15% of them singletons. The sample was PBMCs from blood, taken 14 days before vaccination. Receptors were obtained from a man in his fifties who received an inactivated influenza vaccine.

This clonotype has only a few counts. J is TRBJ2-7 and V is TRBV27; no firm D call. CDR3 length equals 14 residues. The germline CDR1 and CDR2 sequences are MNHEY and SMNVEV (reference sequence). Between the trimmed V and J ends, which lost 6 bases and 2 bases, there was a span of 14 bases. As DNA, the CDR3 is TGTGCCAGCAGGGCGCGCACCACGCCCTACGAGCAGTACTTC. Its protein product is CASRARTTPYEQYF.

This clonotype was counted a few times. This chain joins TRBV25-1 and TRBJ2-5; 9 bases agree with TRBD1. The CDR3 loop spans 16 amino acids. Germline CDR1 and CDR2: MGHDK and SYGVNS. Trimming cost V 7 bases and J 2 bases; bases outside gene matches: 11. CDR3 DNA sequence: TGTGCCAGCACCTTTGGGACAGGGAGGGGTCAAGAGACCCAGTACTTC. As protein: CASTFGTGRGQETQYF.

Ten or more counts support this clonotype. V usage is TRBV19 and J usage is TRBJ1-5; the match to TRBD1 covers 7 bases. This CDR3 comprises 12 residues. CDR1 is LNHDA, CDR2 SQIVND, per germline (reference sequence). Trimming took 9 bases from V and 2 from J; bases not matched to a gene: 1. The CDR3 is CASGTGNQPQHF. CDR3 nucleotides: TGTGCCAGCGGGACAGGCAATCAGCCCCAGCATTTT.

This clonotype was picked up a small number of times. The J gene is TRBJ2-7, the V gene TRBV29-1; TRBD2 matches at 7 bases. The length of the CDR3 is 12 residues. The V and J ends lost 4 bases and 4 bases, in that order; junction bases with no gene match: 4. CDR1 and CDR2 from the germline V gene are SQVTM and ANQGSEA. The CDR3 spells CSVGEGLYEQYF. CDR3 in DNA: TGCAGCGTTGGGGAGGGGCTGTACGAGCAGTACTTC.

This clonotype was picked up a small number of times. Here the CDR3 DNA reads TGTGCCAGCAGCGGGAGACGCAGCTCCTACGAGCAGTACTTC. This encodes CASSGRRSSYEQYF. This chain joins TRBV7-8 and TRBJ2-7; D is perhaps TRBD2 (5 bases). The V gene lost 5 bases and the J gene lost 0 bases, with 11 bases spanning the gap. CDR3 size: 14 residues. CDR1 is SGHVS, CDR2 FQNEAQ, per germline.

This chain links TRBV10-3 with TRBJ2-3; maybe TRBD2 (7 bases). This CDR3 has 15 residues. Looked up from germline, CDR1 is ENHRY and CDR2 is SYGVKD. V lost 6 bases and J 5 bases, leaving 18 bases between the germline ends. DNA for the CDR3: TGTGCCATCAGCCTTAGGGGGGGTCAGGGAGATACGCAGTATTTT. Residues: CAISLRGGQGDTQYF.

This sequence joins TRBV9 and TRBJ2-2; TRBD1 agrees at 9 bases. The ends lost 4 bases at V and 7 bases at J; junction bases unmatched: 5. CDR1 and CDR2 from the germline V gene are SGDLS and YYNGEE. This CDR3 comprises 14 residues. The chain's CDR3 is CASSTGQGNGELFF. The CDR3 nucleotides read TGTGCCAGCAGCACGGGACAGGGAAACGGGGAGCTGTTTTTT. The full variable domain, with the rest looked up from reference TRBV9 and TRBJ2-2, is DSGVTQTPKHLITATGQRVTLRCSPRSGDLSVYWYQQSLDQGLQFLIQYYNGEERAKGNILERFSAQQFPDLHSELNLSSLELGDSALYFCASSTGQGNGELFFGEGSRLTVL.

The chain joins TRBV28 to TRBJ2-7; possibly TRBD1 or TRBD2 for D (5 bases each). Trimming stripped 5 bases from V and 3 bases from J, with 14 bases between. There are 14 residues in the CDR3. CDR1 MDHEN and CDR2 SYDVKM come from the germline V gene. The CDR3 DNA follows: TGTGCCAGCAGTCTCCGGGACCCGCGCTACGAGCAGTACTTC. This gives the protein CASSLRDPRYEQYF.

This chain uses TRBV4-3 with TRBJ2-7, with D possibly being TRBD1 (6 bases). CDR1 is LGHNA, CDR2 YSLEER, per germline. The length of the CDR3 is 14 residues. V was pared by 0 bases and J by 2 bases, with 8 bases between. The CDR3 DNA follows: TGCGCCAGCAGCCAAGAGCAGGGGACCTACGAGCAGTACTTC. This sequence encodes CASSQEQGTYEQYF.

This clonotype was seen only a few times. The genes are TRBV29-1 and TRBJ1-1, with D uncertain. The CDR3 runs 13 residues. Germline V CDR1 and CDR2: SQVTM, ANQGSEA. V lost 2 bases to trimming and J lost 1 base, with 8 bases between them. CDR3 DNA: TGCAGCGTTGAATCCGGCAGGAACACTGAAGCTTTCTTT. Translation gives CSVESGRNTEAFF.

The gene calls are TRBV29-1 and TRBJ2-3; the match to TRBD2 covers 8 bases. V shed 6 bases and J 2 bases; nucleotides not matched to a gene: 4. CDR1 is SQVTM and CDR2 is ANQGSEA in the germline V gene. This CDR3 is 13 amino acids long. The CDR3: CSVVAGSTDTQYF. CDR3 nucleotide sequence: TGCAGCGTCGTAGCGGGGTCCACAGATACGCAGTATTTT.

The J gene is TRBJ1-1, the V gene TRBV2; no reliable D call. This CDR3 has 11 amino acids. The V end was cut by 6 bases, the J end by 7 bases, with 9 bases between. CDR1 SNHLY and CDR2 FYNNEI come from the germline V gene. The CDR3 coding sequence is TGTGCCAGCAGGGGTGAGATTGAAGCTTTCTTT. This gives the protein CASRGEIEAFF. Full variable domain (outside the CDR3, taken from reference TRBV2 and TRBJ1-1): EPEVTQTPSHQVTQMGQEVILRCVPISNHLYFYWYRQILGQKVEFLVSFYNNEISEKSEIFDDQFSVERPDGSNFTLKIRSTKLEDSAMYFCASRGEIEAFFGQGTRLTVV.

The chain couples TRBV29-1 to TRBJ2-7; 10 nucleotides agree with TRBD2. The CDR3 extends over 13 amino acids. CDR1 and CDR2 (germline): SQVTM, ANQGSEA. The J segment lost 4 bases and the V segment lost 4 bases, leaving 4 bases of the junction unmatched. The CDR3 reads CSVVASGSYEQYF. The CDR3 nucleotides are TGCAGCGTTGTGGCTAGCGGGAGTTACGAGCAGTACTTC.

V is TRBV20-1 and J is TRBJ2-7; D is tentatively TRBD1 or TRBD2 (5 bases each). The CDR3 extends over 13 amino acids. The V end was cut by 4 bases, the J end by 2 bases, with 12 bases between. In germline, CDR1 is DFQATT, CDR2 SNEGSKA (reference sequence). The CDR3 DNA sequence: TGCAGTGCTACGGGGCCCTGGGCCTACGAGCAGTACTTC. This encodes CSATGPWAYEQYF.

CDR3 coding DNA: TGTGCCTGGAGCGGCGAGCCTAGTTCCTACAATGAGCAGTTCTTC. It encodes CAWSGEPSSYNEQFF. This chain links TRBV30 with TRBJ2-1; D is ambiguous. CDR3 length: 15 residues. V lost 3 bases, J lost 1 base, and 13 bases lay in between. Looked up from germline, CDR1 is GTSNPN and CDR2 is SVGIG (reference sequence).

The chain has TRBV7-2 and TRBJ2-2; TRBD2 agrees at 7 bases. Germline CDR1 SGHTA, CDR2 FQGNSA. The CDR3 consists of 14 residues. V lost 7 bases, J lost 7 bases, and 9 bases stayed unmatched. The CDR3 region is CASTRLASGGELFF. CDR3 DNA sequence: TGTGCCAGCACCCGACTAGCTTCCGGCGGGGAGCTGTTTTTT.

This clonotype was detected a few times. The CDR3 spells CASSLSVAGANVLTF. As DNA, the CDR3 is TGTGCCAGCAGCTTATCAGTAGCTGGGGCCAACGTCCTGACTTTC. The rearrangement uses TRBV7-2 and TRBJ2-6, with D unresolved. Germline lookup yields CDR1 SGHTA and CDR2 FQGNSA. Deletions cut 2 bases from V and 2 bases from J, with 7 bases between. The CDR3 is 15 residues long.

This clonotype was recorded many times. The V and J genes are TRBV28 and TRBJ1-4; TRBD1 is a possible D gene (5 bases). V dropped 1 base and J dropped 2 bases, with 8 bases sitting between them. Germline-derived CDR1 and CDR2 are MDHEN and SYDVKM. CDR3 length equals 15 residues. This CDR3 reads CASSLLGPTNEKLFF. CDR3 bases: TGTGCCAGCAGTTTATTGGGGCCCACTAATGAAAAACTGTTTTTT. Variable domain in full (rest from reference TRBV28 and TRBJ1-4): DVKVTQSSRYLVKRTGEKVFLECVQDMDHENMFWYRQDPGLGLRLIYFSYDVKMKEKGDIPEGYSVSREKKERFSLILESASTNQTSMYLCASSLLGPTNEKLFFGSGTQLSVL.

This clonotype has only a few counts. The V gene is TRBV6-1, the J gene TRBJ1-6, with unresolved D. There are 14 residues in the CDR3. V was trimmed by 3 bases and J by 7 bases, leaving 10 bases between them. Germline CDR1 reads MNHNS; CDR2 reads SASEGT. The CDR3 sequence is CASSDLDGNSPLHF. The CDR3, as DNA: TGTGCCAGCAGTGACCTAGACGGGAATTCACCCCTCCACTTT.

Only a few counts were recorded for this clonotype. This chain connects TRBV29-1 to TRBJ2-7; D is possibly TRBD1 or TRBD2 (5 bases each). In germline, CDR1 is SQVTM, CDR2 ANQGSEA. The germline V and J ends were trimmed by 5 bases and 3 bases, with 11 bases remaining between them. This CDR3 comprises 12 residues. The CDR3 sequence is CSVSTGGYEQYF. CDR3 bases: TGCAGCGTTTCCACAGGAGGCTACGAGCAGTACTTC.

This chain uses TRBV25-1 with TRBJ1-4; no clear D gene. CDR3 length equals 15 residues. The V gene lost 3 bases and the J gene lost 0 bases, with 8 bases spanning the gap. Germline V gives CDR1 MGHDK, CDR2 SYGVNS. Written as DNA, the CDR3 is TGTGCCAGCAGTGATTACAGTGCAACTAATGAAAAACTGTTTTTT. It yields the protein CASSDYSATNEKLFF.

The CDR3 coding sequence is TGTGCCAGCAGTCTCAGGGGTACGCTAGCTTTCTTT. The encoded protein is CASSLRGTLAFF. V gene TRBV6-2 or TRBV6-3 combines with J gene TRBJ1-1; D perhaps matches TRBD1 (6 bases). The germline V and J ends were trimmed by 5 bases and 10 bases, with 14 bases remaining between them. Germline V gives CDR1 MNHEY, CDR2 SVGEGT. CDR3 length: 12 residues.

This clonotype was seen just once. The genes are TRBV20-1 and TRBJ1-3; 8 bases fit TRBD1. This CDR3 is 15 amino acids long. Unmatched junction bases numbered 6, after V lost 5 bases and J lost 0 bases. Germline V gene data show CDR1 as DFQATT and CDR2 as SNEGSKA (reference sequence). The CDR3 here is CSAPHRGSSGNTIYF. For the CDR3, the DNA is TGCAGTGCTCCTCACAGGGGGAGCTCTGGAAACACCATATATTTT.

The rearrangement uses TRBV11-2 and TRBJ2-1, with D possibly TRBD2 on 5 matching bases. The CDR3 length is 14 residues. CDR1 and CDR2 (germline): SGHAT, FQNNGV. Between the trimmed V and J ends, which lost 3 bases and 6 bases, there was a span of 12 bases. CDR3 nucleotide sequence: TGTGCCAGCAGCTTTGTCCTAGGAGGCAATGAGCAGTTCTTC. As protein: CASSFVLGGNEQFF.

The chain carries TRBV28 and TRBJ1-2, with D possibly matching TRBD1 (6 bases). This CDR3 region has 14 residues. V was pared by 3 bases and J by 4 bases, with 12 bases between. Germline V lookup: CDR1 MDHEN, CDR2 SYDVKM. The CDR3 region is CASSFHGQSYGYTF. In DNA form, the CDR3 reads TGTGCCAGCAGTTTTCACGGACAGAGCTATGGCTACACCTTC.

The chain joins TRBV9 to TRBJ2-7; the D is unclear. Trimming stripped 0 bases from V and 0 bases from J, with 10 bases between. Germline values: CDR1 SGDLS, CDR2 YYNGEE. The CDR3 loop spans 15 amino acids. CDR3 nucleotide sequence: TGTGCCAGCAGCGTAGCGGGCGGACCCTCCTACGAGCAGTACTTC. Translated: CASSVAGGPSYEQYF.

The chain uses TRBV11-2 and TRBJ2-5; D call uncertain. CDR1 is SGHAT, CDR2 FQNNGV, per germline. The CDR3 has 14 amino acids. The V and J ends lost 5 bases and 2 bases respectively, with 12 bases between them. Written as DNA, the CDR3 is TGTGCCAGCAGCCGTCGTTCATTACAAGAGACCCAGTACTTC. Translating it yields CASSRRSLQETQYF.

The chain has TRBV12-3 or TRBV12-4 and TRBJ1-2; unclear D gene. With 3 bases removed from V and 3 bases from J, the gap between germline ends came to 11 bases. This CDR3 is 14 amino acids long. In DNA, the CDR3 is TGTGCCAGCAGTTTTTCGGGCAGCTACTATGGCTACACCTTC. Protein product: CASSFSGSYYGYTF.

This clonotype was observed a handful of times. In nucleotides, the CDR3 is TGCGCCAGCAGCGCCGCGGGGTTCCAAGAGACCCAGTACTTC. Protein product: CASSAAGFQETQYF. This chain joins TRBV5-1 and TRBJ2-5, with a weak D call TRBD2 (6 bases). Trimming cost V 4 bases and J 1 base, with 11 bases left between them. The germline CDR1 and CDR2 sequences are SGHRS and YFSETQ. This CDR3 is 14 amino acids long.

This clonotype occurred a few times. The chain combines TRBV4-3 with TRBJ1-2; D gene unclear. Trimming took off 3 bases at V and 2 bases at J, with 13 bases between the two ends. Germline V gene data show CDR1 as LGHNA and CDR2 as YSLEER. The CDR3 totals 15 residues. The CDR3 DNA reads as TGCGCCAGCAGCCATGTCCGCGAGGCCAACTATGGCTACACCTTC. It specifies CASSHVREANYGYTF.

There are a few counts of this clonotype. The rearrangement uses TRBV29-1 and TRBJ1-3; 7 bases map to TRBD1. Germline-derived CDR1 and CDR2 are SQVTM and ANQGSEA. V was clipped by 6 bases and J by 4 bases; unmatched bases: 6. CDR3 length equals 13 residues. The DNA for the CDR3 is TGCAGCGTCTCGACAGGGCACGGAAACACCATATATTTT. This codes for CSVSTGHGNTIYF.